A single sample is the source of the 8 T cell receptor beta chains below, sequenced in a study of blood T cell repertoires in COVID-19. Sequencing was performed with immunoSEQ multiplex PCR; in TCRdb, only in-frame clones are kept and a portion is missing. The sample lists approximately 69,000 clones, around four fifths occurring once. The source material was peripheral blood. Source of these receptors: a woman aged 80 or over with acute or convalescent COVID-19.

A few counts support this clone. CDR3 DNA: TGCGCCAGCAGCTTGGAACTAGCGAGCAATGAGCAGTTCTTC. This encodes CASSLELASNEQFF. The J gene is TRBJ2-1, the V gene TRBV5-1, with 7 bases identical to TRBD2. This CDR3 is built from 14 residues. Per the germline V gene, CDR1 is SGHRS and CDR2 is YFSETQ. With V trimmed by 0 bases and J by 6 bases, 3 bases remained unmatched.

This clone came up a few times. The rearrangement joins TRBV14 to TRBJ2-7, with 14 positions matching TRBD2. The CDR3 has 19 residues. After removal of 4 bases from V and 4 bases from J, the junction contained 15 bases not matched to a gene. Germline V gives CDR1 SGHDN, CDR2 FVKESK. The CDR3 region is CASSPGTSGSKWGGYEQYF. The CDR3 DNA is TGTGCCAGCAGCCCCGGGACTAGCGGGAGCAAATGGGGGGGTTACGAGCAGTACTTC. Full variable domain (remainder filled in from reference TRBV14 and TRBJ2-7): EAGVTQFPSHSVIEKGQTVTLRCDPISGHDNLYWYRRVMGKEIKFLLHFVKESKQDESGMPNNRFLAERTGGTYSTLKVQPAELEDSGVYFCASSPGTSGSKWGGYEQYFGPGTRLTVT.

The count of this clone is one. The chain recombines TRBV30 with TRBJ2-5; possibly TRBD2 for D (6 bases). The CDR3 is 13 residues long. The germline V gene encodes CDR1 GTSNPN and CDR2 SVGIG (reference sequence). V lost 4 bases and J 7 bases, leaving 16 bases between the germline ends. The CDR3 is CAWMSGGTVTQYF. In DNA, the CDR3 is TGTGCCTGGATGAGTGGCGGGACGGTGACCCAGTACTTC.

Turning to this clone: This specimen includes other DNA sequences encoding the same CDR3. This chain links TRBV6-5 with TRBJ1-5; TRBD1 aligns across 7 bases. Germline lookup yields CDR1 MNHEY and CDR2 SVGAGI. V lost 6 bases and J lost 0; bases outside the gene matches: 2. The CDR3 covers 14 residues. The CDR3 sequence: CASSYRGSNQPQHF. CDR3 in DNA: TGTGCCAGCAGCTACAGGGGTAGCAATCAGCCCCAGCATTTT.

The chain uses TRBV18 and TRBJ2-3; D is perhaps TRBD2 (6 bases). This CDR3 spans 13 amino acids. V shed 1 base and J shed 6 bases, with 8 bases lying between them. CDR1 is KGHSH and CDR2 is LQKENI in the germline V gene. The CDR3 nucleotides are TGTGCCAGCTCACCACGGGGGGTGGATACGCAGTATTTT. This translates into CASSPRGVDTQYF.

The CDR3 reads CASSPRLAGGPRYDNEQFF. The CDR3 nucleotides read TGTGCCAGCAGCCCCCGACTAGCGGGAGGGCCCCGGTACGATAATGAGCAGTTCTTC. V is TRBV7-9 and J is TRBJ2-1; 14 bases align to TRBD2. CDR1 is SEHNR, CDR2 FQNEAQ, per germline (reference sequence). V lost 5 bases, J lost 7 bases, and 16 bases stayed unmatched. The CDR3 runs 19 residues.

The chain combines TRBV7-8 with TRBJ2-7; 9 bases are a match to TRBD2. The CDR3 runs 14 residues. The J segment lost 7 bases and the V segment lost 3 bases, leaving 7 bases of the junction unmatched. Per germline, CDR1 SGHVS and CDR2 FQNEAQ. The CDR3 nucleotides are TGTGCCAGCAGCTTCGATAGCGGGAGTTGGGAGCAGTACTTC. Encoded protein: CASSFDSGSWEQYF. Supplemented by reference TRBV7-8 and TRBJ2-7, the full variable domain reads GAGVSQSPRYKVAKRGQDVALRCDPISGHVSLFWYQQALGQGPEFLTYFQNEAQLDKSGLPSDRFFAERPEGSVSTLKIQRTQQEDSAVYLCASSFDSGSWEQYFGPGTRLTVT.

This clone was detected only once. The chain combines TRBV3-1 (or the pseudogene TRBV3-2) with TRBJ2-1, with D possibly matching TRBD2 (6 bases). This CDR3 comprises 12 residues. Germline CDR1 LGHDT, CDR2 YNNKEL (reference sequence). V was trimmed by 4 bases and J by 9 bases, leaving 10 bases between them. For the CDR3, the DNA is TGTGCCAGCAGCCCCGGAGCGGGTGAGCAGTTCTTC. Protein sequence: CASSPGAGEQFF.